This T cell receptor (beta chain) stems from a study of T-cell reconstitution after alpha-beta-depleted transplantation in children. Study-level points and caveats: Recipient T cells and thymic progenitors that survived gave rise to the high TCRbeta diversity observed at day 60 in some patients. T-cell numbers and diversity one year post-transplant derived largely from freshly generated T cells. Alpha-beta T cells about two months after transplant reportedly derived from several hundred expanded graft clones.

Details on this clonotype: Its antigen is as yet unknown.

The CDR3 extends over 15 amino acids. Germline values: CDR1 SGDLS, CDR2 YYNGEE. V was pared by 5 bases and J by 4 bases, with 15 bases between. Molecular barcoding with unique molecular identifiers was used for the TCRbeta library. TCRdb reprocessed the PCR reads with MiXCR, giving one entry per CDR3 protein. The sample has fewer than 550,000 distinct CDR3 sequences; roughly 15% are singletons. The sequence was obtained from a boy under three years old who had a stem cell transplant for Wiskott-Aldrich syndrome, so the T cells may come from the graft donor. This chain links TRBV9 with TRBJ2-2; perhaps D is TRBD1 or TRBD2 (5 bases each). The sample here was PBMCs, mostly from graft donor cells, taken 360 days after TCRalphabeta/CD19-depleted stem cell transplant. CDR3 in amino acids: CASSINRDPTGELFF. CDR3 coding DNA: TGTGCCAGCAGTATTAACCGGGACCCCACCGGGGAGCTGTTTTTT.